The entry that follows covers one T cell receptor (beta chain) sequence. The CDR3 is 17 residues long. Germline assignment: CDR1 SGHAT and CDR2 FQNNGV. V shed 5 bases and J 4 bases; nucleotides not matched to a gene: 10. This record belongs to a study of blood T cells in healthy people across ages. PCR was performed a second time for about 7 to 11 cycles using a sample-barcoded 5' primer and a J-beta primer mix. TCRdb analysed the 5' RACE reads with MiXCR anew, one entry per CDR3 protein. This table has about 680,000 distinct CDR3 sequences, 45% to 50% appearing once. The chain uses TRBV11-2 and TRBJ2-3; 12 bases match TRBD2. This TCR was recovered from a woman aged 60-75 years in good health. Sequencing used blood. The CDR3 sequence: CASSLVLAGGPSDTQYF. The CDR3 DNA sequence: TGTGCCAGCAGCCTAGTGCTAGCGGGAGGGCCTTCAGATACGCAGTATTTT.